A selection of T cell receptor beta chains follows, all from one sample in a study of T-cell memory formation after mild COVID-19. TCRdb reprocessed the 5' RACE reads with MiXCR, giving one entry per CDR3 protein. The repertoire includes about 560,000 distinct CDR3 sequences, about 20% of them detected once, and approximately 8% sits in the top ten. Sequenced material: PBMCs or a T cell subset sorted from them (not recorded which). These receptors all stem from an adult woman who had mild COVID-19 (a few samples of this study predate the infection). Cell type and time point are not known. CDR3s include the opening cysteine and the closing phenylalanine or tryptophan. Each record gives: V gene, clone size, D gene, J gene, CDR3 DNA, CDR3 protein. D genes are given only for firm matches. Only some rows state a clone size, as once, few, many or a class for expanded clones.

V gene: TRBV7-6; clone size: .; D gene: .; J gene: TRBJ1-5; CDR3 DNA: TGTGCCAGCAGCTCCCCCGGTACGCCCCAGCATTTT; CDR3 protein: CASSSPGTPQHF
V gene: TRBV9; clone size: .; D gene: .; J gene: TRBJ2-1; CDR3 DNA: TGTGCCAGCAGCGTCCCCGGATATGAGCAGTTCTTC; CDR3 protein: CASSVPGYEQFF
V gene: TRBV18; clone size: few; D gene: TRBD1; J gene: TRBJ1-1; CDR3 DNA: TGTGCCAGCTCACCCTCGGGACAGCGGGCTTCAGCTTTCTTT; CDR3 protein: CASSPSGQRASAFF
V gene: TRBV6-5; clone size: few; D gene: .; J gene: TRBJ2-7; CDR3 DNA: TGTGCCCGCGCGAGGAGGGACTCCTACGAGCAGTACTTC; CDR3 protein: CARARRDSYEQYF
V gene: TRBV15; clone size: few; D gene: TRBD1; J gene: TRBJ2-5; CDR3 DNA: TGTGCCACCCAAAGCGGCAGGGGGCGAGAGACCCAGTACTTC; CDR3 protein: CATQSGRGRETQYF
V gene: TRBV7-8; clone size: .; D gene: .; J gene: TRBJ2-5; CDR3 DNA: TGTGCCAGCAGGCCAGCGGGTCCAGCCGGGACACGGGAGAAGACCCAGTACTTC; CDR3 protein: CASRPAGPAGTREKTQYF
V gene: TRBV24-1; clone size: .; D gene: TRBD2; J gene: TRBJ2-1; CDR3 DNA: TGTGCCACCAGTCGTAGCGGGCGCTCCTACAATGAGCAGTTCTTC; CDR3 protein: CATSRSGRSYNEQFF
V gene: TRBV18; clone size: few; D gene: .; J gene: TRBJ2-1; CDR3 DNA: TGTGCCAGCTCGGGAGATATTGGGGAGCAGTTCTTC; CDR3 protein: CASSGDIGEQFF
V gene: TRBV28; clone size: .; D gene: .; J gene: TRBJ2-1; CDR3 DNA: TGTGCCAGCGGCCGGGACCCGAGCTCCTACAATGAGCAGTTCTTC; CDR3 protein: CASGRDPSSYNEQFF
V gene: TRBV19; clone size: .; D gene: .; J gene: TRBJ2-6; CDR3 DNA: TGTGCCAGTAGTATCGGCGGCGGCGGGGCCAACGTCCTGACTTTC; CDR3 protein: CASSIGGGGANVLTF
V gene: TRBV11-1; clone size: few; D gene: TRBD2; J gene: TRBJ2-1; CDR3 DNA: TGTGCCAGCAGCTTCCCCAGGGCGGGGGGATACAATGAGCAGTTCTTC; CDR3 protein: CASSFPRAGGYNEQFF
V gene: TRBV24-1; clone size: few; D gene: TRBD1; J gene: TRBJ1-2; CDR3 DNA: TGTGCCACCAACGCCGGGACAGGGTATAGAGGCTACACCTTC; CDR3 protein: CATNAGTGYRGYTF
V gene: TRBV18; clone size: few; D gene: .; J gene: TRBJ2-5; CDR3 DNA: TGTGCCAGCTCAGCAGGGGCATCACTGGAGACCCAGTACTTC; CDR3 protein: CASSAGASLETQYF
V gene: TRBV4-2; clone size: .; D gene: TRBD2; J gene: TRBJ2-5; CDR3 DNA: TGTGCCAGCAGCCAAGAAGGGCTATCGCCGGAAGCGGGGGGCTCCCGCCAAGAGACCCAGTACTTC; CDR3 protein: CASSQEGLSPEAGGSRQETQYF
V gene: TRBV20-1; clone size: .; D gene: TRBD2; J gene: TRBJ2-3; CDR3 DNA: TGCAGTGCGCCGAGACTAGCGGGGGAGCGGACGCAGTATTTT; CDR3 protein: CSAPRLAGERTQYF
V gene: TRBV20-1; clone size: .; D gene: .; J gene: TRBJ2-7; CDR3 DNA: TGCAGTGCGACCGGGACCCTGTCCTACGAGCAGTACTTC; CDR3 protein: CSATGTLSYEQYF
V gene: TRBV2; clone size: .; D gene: .; J gene: TRBJ2-5; CDR3 DNA: TGTGCCAGCAGACCGGGTCAGCTAAAAGAGACCCAGTACTTC; CDR3 protein: CASRPGQLKETQYF
V gene: TRBV6-5; clone size: .; D gene: TRBD1; J gene: TRBJ1-1; CDR3 DNA: TGTGCCAGCAGTAGAGAGACAGGGTGGAACACTGAAGCTTTCTTT; CDR3 protein: CASSRETGWNTEAFF
V gene: TRBV4-1; clone size: .; D gene: .; J gene: TRBJ1-1; CDR3 DNA: TGCGCCAGCAGCCGACCCTTACGAGGGAACACTGAAGCTTTCTTT; CDR3 protein: CASSRPLRGNTEAFF
V gene: TRBV6-5; clone size: .; D gene: .; J gene: TRBJ2-6; CDR3 DNA: TGTGCCAGCAGTATTGTCGGGCTCCACTCTGGGGCCAACGTCCTGACTTTC; CDR3 protein: CASSIVGLHSGANVLTF